Listed here are 3 T cell receptor beta chains from one sample, sequenced in a study of cytomegalovirus exposure and HLA in healthy donors. Researchers ran the PCR with 60 Vbeta and 13 Jbeta primers. Sequenced by immunoSEQ multiplex PCR; TCRdb stores in-frame clones only, minus some. In the table there are some 150,000 clones, less than 80% of which are singletons. Sequencing was carried out using PBMCs. Every receptor here comes from a female donor in good health and CMV-seropositive.

This chain joins TRBV7-9 and TRBJ2-1; possible D gene TRBD2, 7 bases. Germline V gene lookup returns CDR1 SEHNR and CDR2 FQNEAQ (reference sequence). The CDR3 has 17 amino acids. Deletions cut 4 bases from V and 8 bases from J, with 24 bases between. CDR3 amino acids: CASSSRGGGSLGDEQFF. The DNA of the CDR3 is TGTGCCAGCAGCTCTCGAGGGGGGGGTAGCCTTGGGGATGAGCAGTTCTTC.

This clone was seen a handful of times. The rearrangement joins TRBV5-8 to TRBJ2-6; possible D gene TRBD2, 6 bases. V was trimmed by 0 bases and J by 0 bases, leaving 16 bases between them. Per the germline V gene, CDR1 is SGHTS and CDR2 is YDEGEE. This CDR3 contains 19 residues. In DNA form, the CDR3 reads TGTGCCAGCAGCTTGGCCGGGGGTTTACCGACCTCTGGGGCCAACGTCCTGACTTTC. It specifies CASSLAGGLPTSGANVLTF. The full variable domain, completed using reference TRBV5-8 and TRBJ2-6, is EAGVTQSPTHLIKTRGQQATLRCSPISGHTSVYWYQQALGLGLQFLLWYDEGEERNRGNFPPRFSGRQFPNYSSELNVNALELEDSALYLCASSLAGGLPTSGANVLTFGAGSRLTVL.

The chain has TRBV5-1 and TRBJ2-1; 10 bases agree with TRBD2. CDR1 is SGHRS, CDR2 YFSETQ, per germline. The CDR3 runs 15 residues. V dropped 5 bases and J dropped 3; count of bases not matched to a gene: 5. In DNA form, the CDR3 reads TGCGCCAGCAGTCCACTAGCGGGGCTCTACAATGAGCAGTTCTTC. Translation gives CASSPLAGLYNEQFF.